These T cell receptor beta chains were read from a single sample in a study of T-cell memory formation after mild COVID-19. MiXCR was run by TCRdb on the 5' RACE reads, yielding one entry per CDR3 protein. The sample contains roughly 500,000 distinct CDR3 sequences, around 21% of which appear only once. Sequenced material: PBMCs or a T cell subset sorted from them (not recorded which). The receptors were gathered from an adult woman who had mild COVID-19 (a few samples of this study predate the infection). Cell type and time point are not known. Both conserved end residues are part of each CDR3. The D gene is left open where the match is weak. The size field is filled for only some rows; it gives once, few, many or a size class.

>TRBJ2-1|NA|TRBV25-1|NA
CASSVYYEQFF
TGTGCCAGCAGTGTTTATTATGAGCAGTTCTTC
>TRBJ2-3|TRBD1|TRBV29-1|few
CSVEELVGTDYTDTQYF
TGCAGCGTTGAAGAACTGGTGGGGACAGACTACACAGATACGCAGTATTTT
>TRBJ2-3|NA|TRBV12-3/TRBV12-4|NA
CASSPSPQYAQYF
TGTGCCAGCAGTCCGAGCCCCCAGTATGCGCAGTATTTT
>TRBJ1-5|NA|TRBV19|NA
CASQGADQPQHF
TGTGCCAGTCAAGGGGCAGATCAGCCCCAGCATTTT
>TRBJ2-7|TRBD1|TRBV7-9|few
CASSLGQGLSHEQYF
TGTGCCAGCAGCTTAGGACAGGGCCTCTCCCACGAGCAGTACTTC
>TRBJ1-1|NA|TRBV5-1|few
CASSFRVGLNTEAFF
TGCGCCAGCAGCTTCAGGGTTGGACTGAACACTGAAGCTTTCTTT
>TRBJ2-1|TRBD2|TRBV7-3|NA
CASSRGLAGGNNEQFF
TGTGCCAGCAGCAGAGGACTAGCGGGGGGTAACAATGAGCAGTTCTTC
>TRBJ2-3|NA|TRBV27|NA
CASSLTWTATDTQYF
TGTGCCAGCAGTTTAACCTGGACAGCCACAGATACGCAGTATTTT
>TRBJ1-5|NA|TRBV12-3/TRBV12-4|few
CASSPPLSNQPQHF
TGTGCCAGCAGTCCCCCCCTTAGCAATCAGCCCCAGCATTTT
>TRBJ1-2|TRBD1|TRBV20-1|few
CSATPRGEGYTF
TGCAGTGCTACCCCCAGGGGGGAAGGCTACACCTTC
>TRBJ1-2|NA|TRBV6-2/TRBV6-3|NA
CASSPGRRYGYTF
TGTGCCAGCAGTCCAGGACGGAGGTATGGCTACACCTTC
>TRBJ1-2|NA|TRBV6-4|NA
CASSDSYQGLNGYTF
TGTGCCAGCAGTGACTCGTATCAGGGGCTCAATGGCTACACCTTC
>TRBJ2-1|TRBD2|TRBV5-1|many
CASSFASGPQEQFF
TGCGCCAGCAGCTTCGCTAGCGGGCCCCAGGAGCAGTTCTTC
>TRBJ1-3|NA|TRBV4-1|NA
CASSQGYGENTIYF
TGCGCCAGCAGCCAGGGGTACGGGGAAAACACCATATATTTT
>TRBJ2-2|NA|TRBV5-4|NA
CASSSQTGHSTGELFF
TGTGCCAGCAGCTCGCAGACGGGACACTCCACCGGGGAGCTGTTTTTT
>TRBJ2-7|NA|TRBV6-2/TRBV6-3|few
CASSDGYLSGEQYF
TGTGCCAGCAGCGATGGCTATCTGTCTGGGGAGCAGTACTTC
>TRBJ2-3|NA|TRBV5-1|NA
CASSLSGYGADTQYF
TGCGCCAGCAGCTTGTCAGGGTATGGAGCAGATACGCAGTATTTT
>TRBJ2-5|NA|TRBV12-3/TRBV12-4|many
CASSLERLAGGSQETQYF
TGTGCCAGCAGTTTAGAGAGGCTAGCCGGAGGGTCCCAAGAGACCCAGTACTTC
>TRBJ2-7|NA|TRBV12-3/TRBV12-4|few
CASSPDGTYYEQYF
TGTGCCAGCAGTCCGGACGGGACCTACTACGAGCAGTACTTC
>TRBJ2-7|NA|TRBV12-3/TRBV12-4|many
CASPPTLAPYEQYF
TGTGCCAGCCCCCCGACTCTCGCCCCGTACGAGCAGTACTTC
>TRBJ2-2|NA|TRBV12-3/TRBV12-4|many
CASSLSGGTGELFF
TGTGCCAGCAGTTTGTCCGGGGGCACCGGGGAGCTGTTTTTT
>TRBJ2-3|TRBD1|TRBV5-1|NA
CASIDRGRADTQYF
TGCGCCAGCATAGACAGGGGAAGAGCAGATACGCAGTATTTT
>TRBJ2-5|NA|TRBV18|NA
CASSPRDGETQYF
TGTGCCAGCTCACCACGGGACGGGGAGACCCAGTACTTC
>TRBJ2-5|TRBD2|TRBV20-1|NA
CSAIIAGGMETQYF
TGCAGTGCTATCATAGCGGGGGGTATGGAGACCCAGTACTTC
>TRBJ2-2|NA|TRBV2|few
CASSVINTGELFF
TGTGCCAGCAGTGTAATCAACACCGGGGAGCTGTTTTTT
>TRBJ1-1|NA|TRBV5-5|NA
CASSSPMRAFF
TGTGCCAGCAGCTCCCCGATGCGGGCTTTCTTT
>TRBJ2-1|TRBD2|TRBV3-1|NA
CASSRVAGVYNEQFF
TGTGCCAGCAGCCGAGTAGCGGGAGTCTACAATGAGCAGTTCTTC
>TRBJ2-1|TRBD2|TRBV11-3|once
CASSPTSDRYNEQFF
TGTGCCAGCAGCCCTACTAGCGATCGGTACAATGAGCAGTTCTTC
>TRBJ1-2|TRBD1|TRBV7-8|many
CASSPGQGNGYTF
TGTGCCAGCAGCCCGGGACAGGGGAATGGCTACACCTTC
>TRBJ2-2|NA|TRBV7-6|many
CASTSAKAGELFF
TGTGCCAGCACCTCGGCGAAGGCCGGGGAGCTGTTTTTT
>TRBJ2-7|TRBD2|TRBV5-4|few
CASSPDRDYSYEQYF
TGTGCCAGCAGCCCAGACCGGGACTACTCCTACGAGCAGTACTTC